The clone carrying this TCR beta chain was counted only a few times. No antigen is known for it. The CDR3 has 19 residues. Germline loops: CDR1 SGDLS, CDR2 YYNGEE. Trimming took 4 bases from V and 0 from J; bases not matched to a gene: 15. The sample originates from a study of somatic mutations in cytotoxic T cells in rheumatoid arthritis. Study at large: Patients had 30 ml EDTA blood drawn right after diagnosis, before any treatment. Flow sorting at nearly 100% purity was applied to some V beta antibody-stained T-cell populations, which included V beta1+ cells sequenced for TCRB. Study findings and constraints: In about an eighth of the roughly 65 patients, the largest CD8+ clone exceeded 20% of CD8+ cells. There was no significant difference in CD8+ T-cell clonality between rheumatoid arthritis patients and age-matched healthy controls.

Profiling relied on immunoSEQ multiplex PCR, and the TCRdb table lists in-frame clones only, not all of them. The data contain just over 30,000 clones, approximately 78% of them seen just once; the ten biggest clones take up about 7.7%. Sample: CD8+ T cells sorted from blood. This sequence originates from an adult with rheumatoid arthritis. The chain combines TRBV9 with TRBJ2-2; 7 bases are shared with TRBD2. The CDR3 nucleotides read TGTGCCAGCAGCACCCCTCAGCGGGAACCGGACTCGAACACCGGGGAGCTGTTTTTT. Protein: CASSTPQREPDSNTGELFF.